Listed here are 21 T cell receptor beta chains from one sample, sequenced in a study of T-cell reconstitution after alpha-beta-depleted transplantation in children. Construction of the TCRbeta library involved unique molecular identifiers. TCRdb called the PCR reads again in MiXCR, with one record for every CDR3 protein. The repertoire has 44,000 or so distinct CDR3 sequences, around 9.2% of them found once; the top ten carry 27%. Material: PBMCs, mostly from graft donor cells, obtained 60 days after TCRalphabeta/CD19-depleted stem cell transplant. The receptors here all came from a male patient aged 2-15 years who had a stem cell transplant for chronic granulomatous disease, so the T cells may come from the graft donor.

The sample holds a few counts of this clonotype. This chain uses TRBV3-1 with TRBJ2-5; the D is unclear. CDR1 is LGHDT and CDR2 is YNNKEL in the germline V gene (reference sequence). V dropped 1 base and J dropped 5 bases, with 11 bases sitting between them. There are 14 residues in the CDR3. The CDR3 bases are TGTGCCAGCAGCCAAGTGTCTGCAAGGGAGACCCAGTACTTC. Amino acids: CASSQVSARETQYF.

At least ten counts were recorded for this clonotype. The chain combines TRBV28 with TRBJ1-1; D might be TRBD1 (6 bases). The V gene's germline CDR1 is MDHEN and CDR2 SYDVKM. V was shortened by 5 bases and J by 0 bases, with 31 bases between the two germline ends. This CDR3 spans 21 amino acids. The CDR3 DNA reads TGTGCCAGCAGTCCAACTCTCTTAACAGGGACCAGGTCCCGCATGAACACTGAAGCTTTCTTT. Translation gives CASSPTLLTGTRSRMNTEAFF.

This clonotype was detected many times. The V gene is TRBV3-1, the J gene TRBJ2-7; TRBD1 aligns across 8 bases. Per the germline V gene, CDR1 is LGHDT and CDR2 is YNNKEL (reference sequence). The CDR3 loop spans 15 amino acids. The trim removed 3 bases at V and 1 base at J, leaving 5 bases unmatched. The CDR3 spells CASSQGQAMSYEQYF. As DNA, the CDR3 is TGTGCCAGCAGCCAGGGACAGGCCATGTCCTACGAGCAGTACTTC.

The sample holds many counts of this clonotype. The chain recombines TRBV2 with TRBJ1-2; D may be TRBD1 (5 bases). Trimming took 2 bases from V and 4 from J, leaving 17 bases between them. There are 16 residues in the CDR3. Germline V gene lookup returns CDR1 SNHLY and CDR2 FYNNEI. CDR3 in amino acids: CASSEIQEGISYGYTF. The CDR3 coding sequence is TGTGCCAGCAGTGAAATTCAGGAGGGGATCTCCTATGGCTACACCTTC.

This clonotype was seen ten or more times. The V and J genes are TRBV12-3 or TRBV12-4 and TRBJ2-7, with a tentative D call TRBD2 (5 bases). This CDR3 is built from 13 residues. Trimming pared 5 bases from V and 6 bases from J, leaving 14 bases between. The CDR3 DNA sequence: TGTGCCAGCAGTACTACGAACGCGGGCGAGCAGTACTTC. Protein: CASSTTNAGEQYF.

The V and J genes are TRBV18 and TRBJ2-1; D gene unclear. CDR3 length: 16 residues. Per germline, CDR1 KGHSH and CDR2 LQKENI. Trimming removed 2 bases from V and 7 bases from J, with 18 bases in between. CDR3 DNA sequence: TGTGCCAGCTCACCAATGTCCGCGGTCCCCCCGAATGAGCAGTTCTTC. As protein: CASSPMSAVPPNEQFF.

The chain has TRBV5-1 and TRBJ2-1, with a tentative D call TRBD2 (5 bases). V was pared by 2 bases and J by 1 base, with 7 bases between. Germline CDR1 SGHRS, CDR2 YFSETQ. The CDR3 runs to 14 residues. The CDR3 DNA reads as TGCGCCAGCAGCTTTGAGGGTTCCTACAATGAGCAGTTCTTC. It specifies CASSFEGSYNEQFF.

This clonotype was seen ten or more times. The rearrangement links TRBV5-1 to TRBJ2-1; 13 bases agree with TRBD2. The V gene's germline CDR1 is SGHRS and CDR2 YFSETQ. This CDR3 has 16 residues. The ends lost 3 bases at V and 5 bases at J; junction bases unmatched: 5. CDR3 region: CASSWRTSGSDNEQFF. CDR3 sequence (DNA): TGCGCCAGCAGCTGGAGGACTAGCGGGAGCGACAATGAGCAGTTCTTC. Full variable domain (rest looked up from reference TRBV5-1 and TRBJ2-1): KAGVTQTPRYLIKTRGQQVTLSCSPISGHRSVSWYQQTPGQGLQFLFEYFSETQRNKGNFPGRFSGRQFSNSRSEMNVSTLELGDSALYLCASSWRTSGSDNEQFFGPGTRLTVL.

This clonotype was counted many times. This chain joins TRBV20-1 and TRBJ2-1; TRBD2 matches at 8 bases. CDR3 length: 16 residues. Germline V CDR1 and CDR2: DFQATT, SNEGSKA (reference sequence). Trimming took 6 bases from V and 3 from J; bases not matched to a gene: 13. CDR3 sequence: CSALLLAGRIYNEQFF. Written as DNA, the CDR3 is TGCAGTGCCCTACTTTTAGCGGGAAGAATCTACAATGAGCAGTTCTTC.

This clonotype occurred a few times. The chain couples TRBV11-2 to TRBJ2-7; 15 nucleotides align to TRBD2. CDR1 SGHAT and CDR2 FQNNGV come from the germline V gene. V lost 3 bases, J lost 1 base, and 1 base stayed unmatched. The CDR3 extends over 16 amino acids. The CDR3 nucleotides are TGTGCCAGCAGCTTTGGACTAGCGGGAGGGTCCTACGAGCAGTACTTC. Translating gives CASSFGLAGGSYEQYF.

The chain joins TRBV7-8 to TRBJ1-2, with no clear D. V dropped 10 bases and J dropped 1 base, with 13 bases sitting between them. CDR3 length: 13 amino acids. Per germline, CDR1 SGHVS and CDR2 FQNEAQ. The CDR3, as DNA: TGTGCCAACGGCTTAGCCCTTAACTATGGCTACACCTTC. Residues: CANGLALNYGYTF.

This clonotype was seen only a few times. The chain is built from TRBV14 and TRBJ2-2, with 9 bases fitting TRBD1. This CDR3 region has 23 residues. J was trimmed by 0 bases and V by 4 bases; bases with no gene match: 24. Germline assignment: CDR1 SGHDN and CDR2 FVKESK. The DNA for the CDR3 is TGTGCCAGCAGCCTCCGAATAGGTGGGCCCGGGACAGGGATTGGAGCGAACACCGGGGAGCTGTTTTTT. This translates into CASSLRIGGPGTGIGANTGELFF.

There are many counts of this clonotype. The chain couples TRBV20-1 to TRBJ2-3; 7 nucleotides line up with TRBD2. The length of the CDR3 is 18 residues. The germline gives CDR1 DFQATT, CDR2 SNEGSKA (reference sequence). J gave up 1 base and V 1 base, and 14 bases lay outside the gene matches. This CDR3 is CSARGFTGGSGGTDTQYF. DNA of the CDR3: TGCAGTGCTAGAGGATTCACGGGCGGGAGTGGGGGCACAGATACGCAGTATTTT.

This clonotype was recorded a few times. V is TRBV27 and J is TRBJ2-7; D may be TRBD1 (5 bases). The ends were cut back, 6 bases at V and 3 bases at J, with 12 bases in the middle. Germline CDR1 is MNHEY and CDR2 is SMNVEV (reference sequence). This CDR3 has 13 residues. The CDR3 is CASSHGADYEQYF. For the CDR3, the DNA is TGTGCCAGCAGCCATGGGGCTGACTACGAGCAGTACTTC.

V and J are TRBV12-3 or TRBV12-4 and TRBJ2-1, with 9 positions matching TRBD2. V trimming: 6 bases; J trimming: 8 bases; junction bases outside the gene matches: 5. The CDR3 runs 13 residues. DNA of the CDR3: TGTGCCAGCAGGGGACTAGCCCCCCATGAGCAGTTCTTC. It specifies CASRGLAPHEQFF.

Ten or more counts support this clonotype. The V and J genes are TRBV29-1 and TRBJ2-7; perhaps TRBD2 as D (7 bases). The CDR3 is 11 residues long. V was clipped by 7 bases and J by 5 bases, with 12 bases between them. Germline CDR1 and CDR2: SQVTM and ANQGSEA. DNA of the CDR3: TGCAGCGCCCTCGGGGGGCACGAGCAGTACTTC. This translates into CSALGGHEQYF.

A few counts support this clonotype. The chain joins TRBV10-3 to TRBJ2-1; D is tentatively TRBD1 or TRBD2 (6 bases each). V lost 0 bases and J lost 5, with 14 bases in between. CDR1 and CDR2 from the germline V gene are ENHRY and SYGVKD. This CDR3 spans 16 amino acids. The CDR3, as DNA: TGTGCCATCAGTGAGTCGGTTGGGGGGCGGGACAATGAGCAGTTCTTC. Amino acid sequence: CAISESVGGRDNEQFF.

This clonotype was seen a handful of times. CDR3 in amino acids: CASSLKAGTGELFF. CDR3 in DNA: TGTGCCAGCAGCTTAAAAGCGGGAACCGGGGAGCTGTTTTTT. The chain is built from TRBV11-2 and TRBJ2-2; TRBD2 aligns across 7 bases. With V trimmed by 2 bases and J by 5 bases, 2 bases remained unmatched. There are 14 residues in the CDR3. CDR1 and CDR2 (germline): SGHAT, FQNNGV.

This rearrangement joins TRBV30 to TRBJ1-4; D is unclear. Germline loops: CDR1 GTSNPN, CDR2 SVGIG (reference sequence). The V gene lost 2 bases and the J gene lost 4 bases, with 8 bases spanning the gap. This CDR3 has 13 amino acids. CDR3 in amino acids: CAWSKQLNEKLFF. CDR3 bases: TGTGCCTGGAGTAAACAGCTTAATGAAAAACTGTTTTTT.

This clonotype was found many times. The rearrangement uses TRBV21-1 and TRBJ1-2. TRBV21-1 is shown as a pseudogene. The CDR3 is 14 residues long. CDR3 coding DNA: TGTGCCAGCAGCAATAATACGTCTCTTATTGGCTACACCTTC. Translating it yields CASSNNTSLIGYTF.

The gene calls are TRBV6-1 and TRBJ2-7, with unresolved D. Trimming pared 7 bases from V and 8 bases from J, leaving 12 bases between. Germline V gene lookup returns CDR1 MNHNS and CDR2 SASEGT. The CDR3 sequence is 11 residues long. CDR3 amino acids: CASILGVQQYF. The CDR3 nucleotides are TGTGCCAGCATCCTAGGAGTCCAGCAGTACTTC.